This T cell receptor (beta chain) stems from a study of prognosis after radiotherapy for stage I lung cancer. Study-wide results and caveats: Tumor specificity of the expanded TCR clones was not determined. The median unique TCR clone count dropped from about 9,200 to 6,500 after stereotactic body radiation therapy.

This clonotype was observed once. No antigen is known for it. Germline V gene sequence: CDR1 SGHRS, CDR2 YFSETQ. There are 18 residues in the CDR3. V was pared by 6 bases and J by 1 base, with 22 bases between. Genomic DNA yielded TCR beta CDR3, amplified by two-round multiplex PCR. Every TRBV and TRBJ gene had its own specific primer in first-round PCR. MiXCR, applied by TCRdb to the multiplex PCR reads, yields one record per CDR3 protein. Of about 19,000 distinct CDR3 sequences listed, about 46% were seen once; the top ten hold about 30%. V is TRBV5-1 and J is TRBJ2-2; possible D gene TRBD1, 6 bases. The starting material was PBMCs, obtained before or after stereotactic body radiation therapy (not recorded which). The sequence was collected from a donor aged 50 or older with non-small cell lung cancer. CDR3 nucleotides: TGCGCCAGCATCCTTGGCGCCTTATTGACAGGGAACACCGGGGAGCTGTTTTTT. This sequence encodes CASILGALLTGNTGELFF.